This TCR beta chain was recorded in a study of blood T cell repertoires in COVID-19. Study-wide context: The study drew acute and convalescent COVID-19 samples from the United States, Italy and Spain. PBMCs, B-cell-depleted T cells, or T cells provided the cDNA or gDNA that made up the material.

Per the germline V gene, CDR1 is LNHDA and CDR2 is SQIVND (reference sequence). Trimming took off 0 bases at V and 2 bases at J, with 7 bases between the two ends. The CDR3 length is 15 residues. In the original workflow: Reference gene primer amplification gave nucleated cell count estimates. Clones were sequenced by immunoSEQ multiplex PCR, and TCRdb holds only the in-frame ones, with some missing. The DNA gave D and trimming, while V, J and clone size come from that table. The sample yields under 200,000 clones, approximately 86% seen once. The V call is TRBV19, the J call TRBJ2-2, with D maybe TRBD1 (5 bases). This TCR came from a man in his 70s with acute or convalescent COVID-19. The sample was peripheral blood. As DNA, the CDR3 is TGTGCCAGTAGTATAGACAGGGTAAACACCGGGGAGCTGTTTTTT. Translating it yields CASSIDRVNTGELFF.